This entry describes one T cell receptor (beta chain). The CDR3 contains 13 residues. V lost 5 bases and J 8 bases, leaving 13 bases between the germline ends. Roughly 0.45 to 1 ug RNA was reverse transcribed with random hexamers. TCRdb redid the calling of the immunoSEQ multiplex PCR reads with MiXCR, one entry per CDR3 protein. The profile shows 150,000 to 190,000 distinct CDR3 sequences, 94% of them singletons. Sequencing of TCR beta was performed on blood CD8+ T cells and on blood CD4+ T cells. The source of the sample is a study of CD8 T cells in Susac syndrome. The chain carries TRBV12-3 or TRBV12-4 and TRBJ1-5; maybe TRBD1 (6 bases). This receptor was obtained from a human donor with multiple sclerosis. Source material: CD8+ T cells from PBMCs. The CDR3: CASSTDRLEPQHF. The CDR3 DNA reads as TGTGCCAGCAGTACCGACAGGCTAGAGCCCCAGCATTTT.